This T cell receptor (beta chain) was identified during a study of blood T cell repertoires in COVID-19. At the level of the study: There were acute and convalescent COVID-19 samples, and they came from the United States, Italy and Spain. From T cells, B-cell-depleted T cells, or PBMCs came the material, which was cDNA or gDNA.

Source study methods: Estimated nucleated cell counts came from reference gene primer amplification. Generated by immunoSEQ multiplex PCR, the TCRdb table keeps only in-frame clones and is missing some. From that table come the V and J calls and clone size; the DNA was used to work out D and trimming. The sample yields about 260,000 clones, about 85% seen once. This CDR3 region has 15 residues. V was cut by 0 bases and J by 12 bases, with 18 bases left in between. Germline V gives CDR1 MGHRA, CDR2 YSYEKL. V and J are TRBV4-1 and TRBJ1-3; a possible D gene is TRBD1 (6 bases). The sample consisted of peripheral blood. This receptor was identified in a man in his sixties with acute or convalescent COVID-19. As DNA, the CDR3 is TGCGCCAGCAGCCAAGATCTTAGCAGGGGCAGGGGCATATATTTT. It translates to CASSQDLSRGRGIYF.